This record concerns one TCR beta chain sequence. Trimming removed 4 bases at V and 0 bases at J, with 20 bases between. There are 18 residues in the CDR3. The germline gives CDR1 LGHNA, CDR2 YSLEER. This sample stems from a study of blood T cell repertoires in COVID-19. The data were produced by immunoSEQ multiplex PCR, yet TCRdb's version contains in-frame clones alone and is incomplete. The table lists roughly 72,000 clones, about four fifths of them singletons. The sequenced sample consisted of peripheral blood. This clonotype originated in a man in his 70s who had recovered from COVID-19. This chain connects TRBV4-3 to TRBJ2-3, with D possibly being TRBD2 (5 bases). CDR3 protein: CASSRGGRGSPSTDTQYF. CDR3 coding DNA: TGCGCCAGCAGCCGAGGAGGAAGAGGGTCCCCTAGCACAGATACGCAGTATTTT.